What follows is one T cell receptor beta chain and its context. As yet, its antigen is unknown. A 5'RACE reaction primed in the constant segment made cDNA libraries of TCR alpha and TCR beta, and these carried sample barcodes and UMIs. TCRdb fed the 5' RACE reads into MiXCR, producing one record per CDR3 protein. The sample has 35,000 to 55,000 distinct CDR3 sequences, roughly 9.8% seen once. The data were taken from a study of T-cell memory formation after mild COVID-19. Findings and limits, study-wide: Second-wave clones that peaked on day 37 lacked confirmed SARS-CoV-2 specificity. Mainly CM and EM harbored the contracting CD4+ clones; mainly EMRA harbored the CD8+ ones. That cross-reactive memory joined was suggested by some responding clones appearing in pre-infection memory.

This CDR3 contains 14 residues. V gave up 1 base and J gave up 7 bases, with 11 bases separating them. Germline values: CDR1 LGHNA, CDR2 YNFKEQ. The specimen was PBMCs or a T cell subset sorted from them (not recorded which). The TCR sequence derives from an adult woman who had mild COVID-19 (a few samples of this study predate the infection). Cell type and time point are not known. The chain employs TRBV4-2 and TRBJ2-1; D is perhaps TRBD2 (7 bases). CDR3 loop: CASSQAGGRNEQFF. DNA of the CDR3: TGTGCCAGCAGCCAAGCGGGGGGCCGGAATGAGCAGTTCTTC.